These 14 T cell receptor beta chains were sequenced from one sample in a study of T-cell memory formation after mild COVID-19. TCRdb itself ran the 5' RACE reads through MiXCR, one entry per CDR3 protein. The table records about 290,000 distinct CDR3 sequences, approximately 15% of them present only once. The specimen sequenced was PBMCs or a T cell subset sorted from them (not recorded which). These receptors were taken from a man aged 18-30 years who had mild COVID-19 (a few samples of this study predate the infection). Cell type and time point are not known.

In its sample, this clonotype was seen a few times. The rearrangement links TRBV15 to TRBJ2-4; TRBD2 matches at 9 bases. CDR1 is LNHNV and CDR2 is YYDKDF in the germline V gene (reference sequence). The length of the CDR3 is 17 residues. V gave up 5 bases and J gave up 3 bases; unmatched junction bases: 11. In nucleotides, the CDR3 is TGTGCCACCAGCGCCTATGGGGGCGGGGGGGTCAAAAACATTCAGTACTTC. Its translation is CATSAYGGGGVKNIQYF.

J is TRBJ2-3 and V is TRBV9; 8 bases agree with TRBD2. The CDR3 consists of 16 residues. The V and J ends lost 0 bases and 2 bases, in that order; junction bases with no gene match: 5. Germline assignment: CDR1 SGDLS and CDR2 YYNGEE. The CDR3 region has the DNA TGTGCCAGCAGCGTAGACGGCGGGGGGCTCACAGATACGCAGTATTTT. Its protein is CASSVDGGGLTDTQYF. The entire variable domain, with the rest obtained from reference TRBV9 and TRBJ2-3, is as follows: DSGVTQTPKHLITATGQRVTLRCSPRSGDLSVYWYQQSLDQGLQFLIQYYNGEERAKGNILERFSAQQFPDLHSELNLSSLELGDSALYFCASSVDGGGLTDTQYFGPGTRLTVL.

This clonotype was counted a few times. CDR3 nucleotides: TGTGCCAGCAGCGCAGGTAGGGGGAACACTGAAGCTTTCTTT. Translating it yields CASSAGRGNTEAFF. The gene calls are TRBV7-3 and TRBJ1-1, with TRBD1 as a possible D gene (5 bases). The V and J ends lost 5 bases and 1 base respectively, with 11 bases between them. Germline V gene data show CDR1 as SGHTA and CDR2 as FQGTGA. The length of the CDR3 is 14 residues. Complete variable domain (other parts from reference TRBV7-3 and TRBJ1-1): GAGVSQTPSNKVTEKGKYVELRCDPISGHTALYWYRQSLGQGPEFLIYFQGTGAADDSGLPNDRFFAVRPEGSVSTLKIQRTERGDSAVYLCASSAGRGNTEAFFGQGTRLTVV.

This clonotype was observed a few times. The chain links TRBV15 to TRBJ2-7; D assignment may be TRBD1 or TRBD2 (5 bases each). V was cut by 3 bases and J by 2 bases, with 14 bases left in between. The V gene's germline CDR1 is LNHNV and CDR2 YYDKDF (reference sequence). The CDR3 extends over 15 amino acids. As DNA, the CDR3 is TGTGCCACCAGCAGGGGGGTCGGCGTAGCCTACGAGCAGTACTTC. Protein: CATSRGVGVAYEQYF.

The V call is TRBV7-2, the J call TRBJ2-3; D is perhaps TRBD2 (5 bases). Germline values: CDR1 SGHTA, CDR2 FQGNSA. The V end was cut by 3 bases, the J end by 6 bases, with 7 bases between. CDR3 length: 12 residues. The CDR3 DNA reads TGTGCCAGCAGCTTTGGGAGCGATACGCAGTATTTT. Translated: CASSFGSDTQYF.

This clonotype was observed a few times. The chain recombines TRBV6-6 with TRBJ1-5, with D tentatively TRBD1 (6 bases). The CDR3 has 12 amino acids. V shed 9 bases and J shed 3 bases, with 9 bases lying between them. Germline CDR1 is MNHNY and CDR2 is SVGAGI (reference sequence). The CDR3, as DNA: TGTGCCAGTTCAGGGGACAATCAGCCCCAGCATTTT. Its protein product is CASSGDNQPQHF.

This clonotype showed up many times. The chain employs TRBV3-1 and TRBJ2-5, with 8 positions matching TRBD1. The germline V gene encodes CDR1 LGHDT and CDR2 YNNKEL (reference sequence). The length of the CDR3 is 15 residues. The V and J ends lost 2 bases and 5 bases, in that order; junction bases with no gene match: 7. CDR3 amino acids: CASSQSSGGVETQYF. CDR3 in DNA: TGTGCCAGCAGCCAATCCTCAGGGGGCGTGGAGACCCAGTACTTC.

This clonotype was recorded at least ten times. The chain couples TRBV12-3 or TRBV12-4 to TRBJ2-3, with TRBD2 matching over 8 bases. V trimming: 6 bases; J trimming: 3 bases; junction bases outside the gene matches: 2. The CDR3 extends over 13 amino acids. The CDR3 DNA follows: TGTGCCAGCAGCTCTAGCGGGACAGATACGCAGTATTTT. Its protein product is CASSSSGTDTQYF.

This clonotype was observed a handful of times. V usage is TRBV25-1 and J usage is TRBJ2-5; no firm D call. The V gene lost 3 bases and the J gene lost 1 base, with 9 bases spanning the gap. The CDR3 sequence is 14 residues long. Germline loops: CDR1 MGHDK, CDR2 SYGVNS. The CDR3 DNA sequence: TGTGCCAGCAGTGATGGGTGGTCCCAAGAGACCCAGTACTTC. It yields the protein CASSDGWSQETQYF.

The chain recombines TRBV5-8 with TRBJ2-3, with 10 bases lining up with TRBD2. V dropped 0 bases and J dropped 8; count of bases not matched to a gene: 12. This CDR3 region has 17 residues. From germline, CDR1 is SGHTS and CDR2 YDEGEE. CDR3: CASSLVFTSGAQGTQYF. The CDR3 region has the DNA TGTGCCAGCAGCTTGGTCTTCACTAGCGGGGCCCAAGGTACGCAGTATTTT.

This chain connects TRBV4-3 to TRBJ1-5, with 8 bases aligning to TRBD1. Germline trimming cut 3 bases from V and 1 base from J; bases unmatched to any gene: 2. This CDR3 region has 15 residues. The germline V gene has CDR1 LGHNA and CDR2 YSLEER. This CDR3 is CASSQDRVSNQPQHF. The CDR3 DNA reads as TGCGCCAGCAGCCAGGACAGGGTAAGCAATCAGCCCCAGCATTTT.

Here the CDR3 DNA reads TGCGCCAGCAGCACGGGACAGCGCGGCGAAAAACTGTTTTTT. Translating gives CASSTGQRGEKLFF. The chain couples TRBV5-1 to TRBJ1-4, with 7 nucleotides matching TRBD1. Germline CDR1 SGHRS, CDR2 YFSETQ. The CDR3 extends over 14 amino acids. J was trimmed by 8 bases and V by 4 bases; bases with no gene match: 8.

In nucleotides, the CDR3 is TGTGCCAGCAGCGCCTCGACGAACATTCAGTACTTC. Its translation is CASSASTNIQYF. This chain uses TRBV9 with TRBJ2-4, with no clear D. The V gene lost 3 bases and the J gene lost 7 bases, with 8 bases spanning the gap. This CDR3 region has 12 residues. Germline assignment: CDR1 SGDLS and CDR2 YYNGEE.

The chain recombines TRBV18 with TRBJ1-1; D is undetermined. Trimming stripped 0 bases from V and 1 base from J, with 12 bases between. CDR1 is KGHSH, CDR2 LQKENI, per germline. The CDR3 runs to 16 residues. The CDR3 loop is CASSPPSSSENTEAFF. The CDR3 DNA sequence: TGTGCCAGCTCACCACCATCGAGTTCGGAGAACACTGAAGCTTTCTTT.